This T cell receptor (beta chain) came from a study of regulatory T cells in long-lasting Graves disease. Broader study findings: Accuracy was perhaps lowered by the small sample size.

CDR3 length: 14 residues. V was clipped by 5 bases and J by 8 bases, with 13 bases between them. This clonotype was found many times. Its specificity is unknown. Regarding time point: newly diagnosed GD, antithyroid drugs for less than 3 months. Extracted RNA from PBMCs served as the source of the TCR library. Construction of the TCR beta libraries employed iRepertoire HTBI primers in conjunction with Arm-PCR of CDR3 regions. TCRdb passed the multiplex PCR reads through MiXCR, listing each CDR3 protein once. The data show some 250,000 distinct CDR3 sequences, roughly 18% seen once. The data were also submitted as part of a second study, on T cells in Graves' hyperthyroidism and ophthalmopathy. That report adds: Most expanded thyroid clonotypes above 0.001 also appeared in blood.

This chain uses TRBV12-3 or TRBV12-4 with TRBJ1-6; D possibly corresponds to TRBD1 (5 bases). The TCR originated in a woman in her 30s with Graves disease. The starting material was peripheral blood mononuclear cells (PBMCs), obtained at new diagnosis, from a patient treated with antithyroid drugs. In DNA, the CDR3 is TGTGCCAGCAGTAACCGGGACGGGTATTCACCCCTCCACTTT. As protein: CASSNRDGYSPLHF.